In this sample, the clone carrying this T cell receptor beta chain turned up many times. TCRdb recomputed calls from the RT-PCR reads with MiXCR, one row per CDR3 protein. Among more than 600,000 distinct CDR3 sequences listed, 11% to 15% were seen once. Trimming cost V 6 bases and J 2 bases; bases outside gene matches: 7. CDR3 length equals 15 residues. Per the germline V gene, CDR1 is SQVTM and CDR2 is ANQGSEA. This sequence joins TRBV29-1 and TRBJ2-3, with TRBD2 matching over 11 bases. The sequencing input was memory CD4+ T cells from blood. The TCR originated in a female donor in good health, serving as a healthy control. The chain's CDR3 is CSVGGLAAATDTQYF. The CDR3 nucleotides read TGCAGCGTGGGGGGACTAGCGGCCGCCACAGATACGCAGTATTTT.